In this sample, the clone carrying this T cell receptor (beta chain) turned up a few times. Germline CDR1 MNHEY, CDR2 SMNVEV (reference sequence). This CDR3 has 13 residues. Trimming pared 5 bases from V and 1 base from J, leaving 5 bases between. These data originate in a study of identical twins. MiXCR was run by TCRdb on the 5' RACE reads, yielding one entry per CDR3 protein. The sample yields some 210,000 distinct CDR3 sequences, approximately 15% seen once. The same sample was also used in a study of T cells expressing NK-cell markers.

V gene TRBV27 combines with J gene TRBJ2-2; the D is unclear. Specimen: CD8+ T cells sorted from blood. This TCR was sampled from a woman between 18 and 29 years old in good health. The chain's CDR3 is CASSTVNTGELFF. The CDR3, as DNA: TGTGCCAGCAGTACAGTGAACACCGGGGAGCTGTTTTTT.